This entry features one T cell receptor (beta chain) sequence. Its antigen is not known. Using immunoSEQ multiplex PCR, the repertoire was profiled, and TCRdb retains in-frame clones only, with some absent. The sample consists of 90,000 to 100,000 clones, less than 90% of them appearing once. The J segment lost 4 bases and the V segment lost 3 bases, leaving 3 bases of the junction unmatched. The CDR3 length is 14 residues. Germline lookup yields CDR1 WSHSY and CDR2 SAAADI. The sample originates from a study of OX40 agonist ivuxolimab in advanced cancers. The overall study: Given to patients was ivuxolimab, an agonistic anti-OX40 (CD134) antibody. The study reported partial responses in three patients: one hepatocellular carcinoma, two cutaneous melanoma.

Study-level results: Clones of CD4+ and CD8+ blood T cells grew by week 6 at doses of 0.1 to 3.0 mg/kg.

Exclusion applied to patients with autoimmune disease history or systemic immunosuppression. The chain carries TRBV10-2 and TRBJ1-2; 9 nucleotides align to TRBD1. The sequence was obtained from an adult with an advanced solid tumor such as melanoma, head and neck, liver or kidney cancer. The sequencing used CD4+ or CD8+ T cells sorted from blood, collected in a trial of the OX40 agonist ivuxolimab. The CDR3 protein is CASSETGGGYGYTF. The CDR3 region has the DNA TGCGCCAGCAGTGAAACAGGGGGCGGCTATGGCTACACCTTC.